This TCR beta chain was found in a study of graft-versus-host responses after intestinal transplantation. The overall study: Transplants were multivisceral, liver-intestinal, or isolated intestinal.

Sequenced by immunoSEQ multiplex PCR; TCRdb stores in-frame clones only, minus some. The sample includes approximately 90,000 clones, less than 95% of them seen just once. With regard to this clone: Its antigen is not identified.

V lost 5 bases and J 4 bases, leaving 18 bases between the germline ends. Germline loops: CDR1 SGHRS, CDR2 YFSETQ. The CDR3 loop spans 15 amino acids. The study, taken as a whole, reports: Across patients carrying graft-donor T cell macrochimerism, allografts held high graft-versus-host to host-versus-graft clonal ratios. There was an association between peak levels of circulating GvH clones and early post-transplant HvG declines.

Source: unstimulated CD8+ T cells sorted from spleen or lymph node cells, taken before transplant. The TCR comes from a human donor who was the organ donor for an intestinal transplant. The rearrangement links TRBV5-1 to TRBJ1-1; D not resolved. The CDR3 bases are TGCGCCAGCAGAGAGGGTCGGAGTGGTGGCACTGAAGCTTTCTTT. Translated, it gives CASREGRSGGTEAFF.